Described below is a single T cell receptor beta chain sequence and its context. Trimming took 6 bases from V and 4 from J; bases not matched to a gene: 12. Germline CDR1 and CDR2: SQVTM and ANQGSEA. The CDR3 runs to 15 residues. This entry is derived from a study of blood T cell repertoires in COVID-19. Study details: In each case, the material was cDNA or gDNA derived from T cells, B-cell-depleted T cells, or PBMCs.

Per the authors' pipeline: Reference gene primer amplification in the assay estimated nucleated cell counts. The method was immunoSEQ multiplex PCR; TCRdb's version includes in-frame clones alone and lacks a portion of them. V and J calls and clone size are copied from that table; D and trimming were computed from the DNA. Of fewer than 85,000 clones in the sample, around 80% were seen once. The sample taken for sequencing was peripheral blood. This clonotype was sampled from a woman aged 80 or older with active or convalescent COVID-19. The chain combines TRBV29-1 with TRBJ2-5; the match to TRBD1 covers 9 bases. The DNA of the CDR3 is TGCAGCGTCAACAGGGGGCTGTCTCCTGGAGAGACCCAGTACTTC. Translation: CSVNRGLSPGETQYF.